These T cell receptor beta chains were read from a single sample in a study of blood T cell repertoires in COVID-19. The table came from immunoSEQ multiplex PCR; TCRdb's copy has only in-frame clones and leaves some out. The sample carries about 260,000 clones, less than 90% recorded once. Input material: peripheral blood. The receptors derive from a man between 60 and 75 years old who had recovered from COVID-19. The conserved cysteine and the conserved F or W are not part of the CDR3 here. The listing skips clone size in some rows; elsewhere it reads once, few, many or a size class.

TRBV6-2/TRBV6-3	NA	TRBJ1-5	ASSYRTAINQPQH
TRBV25-1	NA	TRBJ2-7	ASSGRLYEQY
TRBV7-9	NA	TRBJ1-2	ASSSAGGRRDGYT
TRBV6-5	NA	TRBJ2-3	ASSYLSGSTDTQY
TRBV6-5	once	TRBJ1-4	ASTRLVSNEKLF
TRBV5-1	NA	TRBJ1-5	ASSLAGEWDQPQH
TRBV12-3/TRBV12-4	NA	TRBJ1-2	GVLGDSSYGYT
TRBV6-1	NA	TRBJ1-1	ASSEEQGINL
TRBV19	NA	TRBJ1-5	ATLGGWGNQPQH
TRBV6-5	NA	TRBJ2-1	ANTGVPYNEQF
TRBV7-2	once	TRBJ2-7	ASSTGLDREQY
TRBV29-1	NA	TRBJ2-7	SVEGTYYEQY
TRBV9	NA	TRBJ1-2	ASSGEIRGAYGYT
TRBV19	NA	TRBJ2-2	ASSRGQGTNTGELF
TRBV3-1/TRBV3-2	NA	TRBJ2-5	ASGNHWDLKETQY
TRBV29-1	NA	TRBJ1-1	SLDRGTEAF
TRBV27	NA	TRBJ1-5	ASSLRGRTGGYQPQH
TRBV12-5	NA	TRBJ2-6	ASGLALSGANVLT
TRBV15	NA	TRBJ2-5	ATSRPGQGEETQY
TRBV6-2/TRBV6-3	NA	TRBJ2-1	ASSPKFIAGASFYNEQF
TRBV5-5	once	TRBJ1-4	ASSVGSLNEKLF
TRBV11-2	NA	TRBJ2-3	ASSPRQAVGTDTQY
TRBV4-1	many	TRBJ2-7	ASSHQTGHLYEQY
TRBV5-8	NA	TRBJ1-2	ASSPGQGFYGYT
TRBV5-6	NA	TRBJ1-1	ASSLIPGGRTEAF
TRBV6-5	NA	TRBJ1-3	ASRDRTRLGNTIY
TRBV19	NA	TRBJ1-5	ASSGRQGANQPQH
TRBV28	once	TRBJ2-7	ASSYSGQRH
TRBV20-1	few	TRBJ1-3	SASPLSGNTIY
TRBV7-2	NA	TRBJ2-5	ASSYSTGLETQY
TRBV5-1	NA	TRBJ2-7	ASSLVAGEQY
TRBV9	NA	TRBJ2-5	ASSAGTVQETQY
TRBV6-5	NA	TRBJ2-1	ASRQGGDNEQF
TRBV5-1	NA	TRBJ2-7	ASSRGGRSYEQY
TRBV4-1	NA	TRBJ2-2	ASSQDAGQVTGELF
TRBV18	NA	TRBJ2-1	ASSPPAGSEQF
TRBV5-1	NA	TRBJ1-4	ASSLVADEKLF
TRBV19	NA	TRBJ1-6	ASSTGTNSPLH
TRBV7-2	NA	TRBJ2-6	ASSLVLAAGANVLT
TRBV4-1	NA	TRBJ1-4	ASSQEGVRANEKLF
TRBV7-9	NA	TRBJ2-1	ASSPRSHEQF
TRBV4-1	NA	TRBJ1-6	ASSQDQGQGSPLH
TRBV18	NA	TRBJ2-5	ASSQLTVETQY
TRBV16	NA	TRBJ1-5	ASSQFRGSNQPQH
TRBV9	once	TRBJ1-4	ASSPTPGQNNEKLF
TRBV27	NA	TRBJ2-7	ASSLGSDSYEQY
TRBV10-3	NA	TRBJ2-5	ATQAGQGRETQY
TRBV15	NA	TRBJ2-4	ATSRLTSGGARDIQY
TRBV19	NA	TRBJ1-4	ASRTVAAREKLF
TRBV7-8	NA	TRBJ1-2	ASSLAPGGRDGYT
TRBV6-5	NA	TRBJ2-1	ASSRDRAREQF
TRBV6-5	NA	TRBJ1-1	ASRRYRKLDTEAF
TRBV4-2	NA	TRBJ1-1	ASSPQVNTEAF
TRBV19	NA	TRBJ2-2	ASQIGQGWTGELF
TRBV2	NA	TRBJ2-7	ASSVDGGLYEQY
TRBV24-1	NA	TRBJ2-1	ATSDNGSGGRRLNEQF
TRBV5-6	NA	TRBJ2-7	ASSPGTNYEQY
TRBV3-1/TRBV3-2	once	TRBJ2-3	ASSHVSGGARADTQY
TRBV19	NA	TRBJ2-7	ATARQGYEQY
TRBV6-6	NA	TRBJ2-3	ASSYIGGGATDTQY